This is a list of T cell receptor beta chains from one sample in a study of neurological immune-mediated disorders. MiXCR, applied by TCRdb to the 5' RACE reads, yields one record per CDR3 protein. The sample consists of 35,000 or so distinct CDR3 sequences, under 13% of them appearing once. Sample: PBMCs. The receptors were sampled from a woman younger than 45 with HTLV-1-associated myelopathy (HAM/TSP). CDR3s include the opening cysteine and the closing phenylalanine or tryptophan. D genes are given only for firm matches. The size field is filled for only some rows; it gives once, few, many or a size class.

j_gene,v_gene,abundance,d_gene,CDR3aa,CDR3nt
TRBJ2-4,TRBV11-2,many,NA,CASSSGGGPDPKNIQYF,TGTGCCAGCAGCTCGGGGGGCGGGCCCGACCCCAAAAACATTCAGTACTTC
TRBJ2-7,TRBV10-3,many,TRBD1,CAAKTGSYEQYF,TGTGCCGCAAAGACAGGGAGCTACGAGCAGTACTTC
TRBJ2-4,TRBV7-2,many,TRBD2,CASSLAPSGGAAKNIQYF,TGTGCCAGCAGCTTAGCGCCCTCGGGGGGGGCGGCCAAAAACATTCAGTACTTC
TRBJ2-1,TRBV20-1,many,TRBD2,CSATRTSGSYNEQFF,TGCAGTGCTACGAGGACTAGCGGCTCCTACAATGAGCAGTTCTTC
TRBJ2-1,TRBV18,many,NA,CASSPDPSYYNEQFF,TGTGCCAGCTCCCCCGACCCAAGTTACTACAATGAGCAGTTCTTC
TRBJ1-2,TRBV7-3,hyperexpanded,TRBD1,CASSLSGGYGYTF,TGTGCCAGCAGCTTATCAGGGGGCTATGGCTACACCTTC
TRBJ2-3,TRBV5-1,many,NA,CASSLRGPQDDTQYF,TGCGCCAGCAGCCTCCGGGGGCCCCAAGATGATACGCAGTATTTT
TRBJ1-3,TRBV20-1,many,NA,CSAGDRLNSGNTIYF,TGCAGTGCAGGCGACCGACTAAACTCTGGAAACACCATATATTTT
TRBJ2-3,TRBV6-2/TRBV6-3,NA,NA,CASRGTGTDTQYF,TGTGCCAGCAGAGGGACCGGCACAGATACGCAGTATTTT
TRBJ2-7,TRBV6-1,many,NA,CASSEALASGSSYEQYF,TGTGCCAGCAGTGAAGCGCTTGCGTCGGGGTCCTCCTACGAGCAGTACTTC
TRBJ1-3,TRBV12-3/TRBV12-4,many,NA,CASSLSGGEGNTIYF,TGTGCCAGCAGTCTCTCCGGGGGAGAAGGAAACACCATATATTTT
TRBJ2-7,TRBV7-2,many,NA,CASSQPRLVFSPYEQYF,TGTGCCAGCAGCCAGCCCCGACTAGTTTTCTCCCCCTACGAGCAGTACTTC
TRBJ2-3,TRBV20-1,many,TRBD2,CSAPLAGPTDTQYF,TGCAGTGCTCCCCTAGCGGGGCCCACAGATACGCAGTATTTT
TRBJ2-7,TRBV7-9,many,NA,CASSPETGPVLQYF,TGTGCCAGCAGCCCCGAGACAGGCCCCGTTCTGCAGTACTTC
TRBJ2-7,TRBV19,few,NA,CASSTLGPYGVMEQYF,TGTGCCAGTAGTACCCTCGGGCCCTACGGGGTGATGGAGCAGTACTTC
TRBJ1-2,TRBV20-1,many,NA,CSARARTEYGYTF,TGCAGTGCTAGGGCTCGGACAGAATATGGCTACACCTTC
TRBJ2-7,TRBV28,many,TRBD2,CASSTTSGGAYEQYF,TGTGCCAGCAGTACGACTAGCGGGGGTGCCTACGAGCAGTACTTC
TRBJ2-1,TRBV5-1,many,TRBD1,CASGSTGGINEQFF,TGCGCCAGCGGCTCAACAGGGGGCATAAATGAGCAGTTCTTC
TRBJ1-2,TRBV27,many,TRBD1,CASSGQGAGGSGGYTF,TGTGCCAGCTCCGGACAGGGCGCGGGTGGTAGCGGTGGCTACACCTTC
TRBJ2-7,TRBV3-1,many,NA,CASRQGTSSYEQYF,TGTGCCAGCAGGCAAGGGACGTCCTCCTACGAGCAGTACTTC
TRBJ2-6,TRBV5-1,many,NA,CASSQTGGSGANVLTF,TGCGCCAGCAGCCAAACAGGAGGCTCTGGGGCCAACGTCCTGACTTTC
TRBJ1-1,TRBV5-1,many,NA,CASSKQGPDTEAFF,TGCGCCAGCAGCAAACAGGGACCCGACACTGAAGCTTTCTTT
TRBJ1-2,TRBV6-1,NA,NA,CASSEGSAKYGYTF,TGTGCCAGCAGTGAAGGCTCCGCCAAATATGGCTACACCTTC
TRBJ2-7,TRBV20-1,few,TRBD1,CSAEVGQGFVEQYF,TGCAGTGCAGAGGTGGGACAGGGTTTCGTCGAGCAGTACTTC
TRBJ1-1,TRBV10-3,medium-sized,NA,CAISESILGLEAFF,TGTGCCATCAGTGAGTCGATTTTAGGGCTTGAAGCTTTCTTT
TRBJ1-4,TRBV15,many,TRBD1,CATSRLDRGAVKLFF,TGTGCCACCAGCAGGCTGGACAGGGGAGCAGTAAAACTGTTTTTT
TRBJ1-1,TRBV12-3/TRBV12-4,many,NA,CASSSAGSAFF,TGTGCCAGCAGTTCGGCAGGGTCGGCTTTCTTT
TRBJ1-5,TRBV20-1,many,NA,CSGRTASNQPQHF,TGCAGTGGTCGGACAGCCAGCAATCAGCCCCAGCATTTT
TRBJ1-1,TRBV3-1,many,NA,CASSQGGEAFF,TGTGCCAGCAGCCAAGGGGGGGAAGCTTTCTTT
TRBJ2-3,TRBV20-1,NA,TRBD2,CSDRSGGADTQYF,TGCAGTGATAGGAGCGGGGGGGCAGATACGCAGTATTTT
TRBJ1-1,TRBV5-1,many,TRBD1,CASSSQTGAKGTEAFF,TGCGCCAGCAGCTCCCAGACAGGGGCGAAGGGAACTGAAGCTTTCTTT
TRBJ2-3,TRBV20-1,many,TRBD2,CSAGWASGGSTDTQYF,TGCAGTGCTGGATGGGCTAGCGGGGGTAGCACAGATACGCAGTATTTT
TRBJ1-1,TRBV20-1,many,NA,CSARTPFGTEAFF,TGCAGTGCTAGAACACCCTTCGGTACTGAAGCTTTCTTT
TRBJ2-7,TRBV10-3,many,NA,CAISHDSVEQYF,TGTGCCATCAGTCACGACAGTGTCGAGCAGTACTTC
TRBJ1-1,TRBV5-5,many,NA,CASSFFVGNQHAEAFF,TGTGCCAGCAGCTTTTTCGTGGGGAACCAACACGCTGAAGCTTTCTTT
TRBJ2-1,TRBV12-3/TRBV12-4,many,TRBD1,CASNRQGVSGSYNEQFF,TGTGCCAGCAACCGACAGGGGGTGTCGGGATCCTACAATGAGCAGTTCTTC
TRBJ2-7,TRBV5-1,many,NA,CASSLQGPSYEQYF,TGCGCCAGCAGCCTGCAGGGGCCCTCCTACGAGCAGTACTTC
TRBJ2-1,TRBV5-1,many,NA,CASSQLATTSYNEQFF,TGCGCCAGCAGTCAACTAGCCACAACCTCCTACAATGAGCAGTTCTTC
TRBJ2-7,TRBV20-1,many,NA,CSAKSGGNSYEQYF,TGCAGTGCTAAGAGTGGAGGAAACTCCTACGAGCAGTACTTC
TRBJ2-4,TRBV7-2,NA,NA,CASSRGQQNIQYF,TGTGCCAGCAGCAGAGGACAGCAAAACATTCAGTACTTC
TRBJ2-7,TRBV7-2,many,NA,CASSLGSVAEQYF,TGTGCCAGCAGCTTAGGCTCGGTTGCCGAGCAGTACTTC
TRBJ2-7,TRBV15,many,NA,CATSTPGPRDEQYF,TGTGCCACCAGCACCCCCGGGCCCAGGGACGAGCAGTACTTC
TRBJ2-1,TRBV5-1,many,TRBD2,CASSLEVRVGTSFYNEQFF,TGCGCCAGCAGCTTGGAGGTTCGCGTGGGGACTAGCTTTTACAATGAGCAGTTCTTC
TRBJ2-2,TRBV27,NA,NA,CASSSHRIISIGELFF,TGTGCCAGCAGTTCACACCGGATCATCAGTATCGGGGAGCTGTTTTTT
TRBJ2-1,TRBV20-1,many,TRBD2,CSASLTSGEQFF,TGCAGTGCTAGCCTGACTAGCGGTGAGCAGTTCTTC
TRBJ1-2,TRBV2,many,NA,CASSEADGRFYGYTF,TGTGCCAGCAGTGAAGCGGACGGGAGATTTTATGGCTACACCTTC
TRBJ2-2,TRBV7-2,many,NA,CASSLGKYTGELFF,TGTGCCAGCAGCTTAGGGAAATACACCGGGGAGCTGTTTTTT
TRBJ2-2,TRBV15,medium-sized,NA,CATSRERLAGELFF,TGTGCCACCAGCAGAGAGAGGTTGGCCGGGGAGCTGTTTTTT
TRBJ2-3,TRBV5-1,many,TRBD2,CASSSSKGTSGGATDTQYF,TGCGCCAGCAGCTCCTCGAAGGGGACTAGCGGAGGAGCCACAGATACGCAGTATTTT
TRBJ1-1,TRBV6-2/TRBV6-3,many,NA,CASSYSLGRGWNTEAFF,TGTGCCAGCAGTTACTCCCTTGGACGAGGATGGAACACTGAAGCTTTCTTT
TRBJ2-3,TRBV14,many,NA,CASSHLSPRGSDTQYF,TGTGCCAGCAGCCATTTAAGCCCCCGGGGCTCAGATACGCAGTATTTT